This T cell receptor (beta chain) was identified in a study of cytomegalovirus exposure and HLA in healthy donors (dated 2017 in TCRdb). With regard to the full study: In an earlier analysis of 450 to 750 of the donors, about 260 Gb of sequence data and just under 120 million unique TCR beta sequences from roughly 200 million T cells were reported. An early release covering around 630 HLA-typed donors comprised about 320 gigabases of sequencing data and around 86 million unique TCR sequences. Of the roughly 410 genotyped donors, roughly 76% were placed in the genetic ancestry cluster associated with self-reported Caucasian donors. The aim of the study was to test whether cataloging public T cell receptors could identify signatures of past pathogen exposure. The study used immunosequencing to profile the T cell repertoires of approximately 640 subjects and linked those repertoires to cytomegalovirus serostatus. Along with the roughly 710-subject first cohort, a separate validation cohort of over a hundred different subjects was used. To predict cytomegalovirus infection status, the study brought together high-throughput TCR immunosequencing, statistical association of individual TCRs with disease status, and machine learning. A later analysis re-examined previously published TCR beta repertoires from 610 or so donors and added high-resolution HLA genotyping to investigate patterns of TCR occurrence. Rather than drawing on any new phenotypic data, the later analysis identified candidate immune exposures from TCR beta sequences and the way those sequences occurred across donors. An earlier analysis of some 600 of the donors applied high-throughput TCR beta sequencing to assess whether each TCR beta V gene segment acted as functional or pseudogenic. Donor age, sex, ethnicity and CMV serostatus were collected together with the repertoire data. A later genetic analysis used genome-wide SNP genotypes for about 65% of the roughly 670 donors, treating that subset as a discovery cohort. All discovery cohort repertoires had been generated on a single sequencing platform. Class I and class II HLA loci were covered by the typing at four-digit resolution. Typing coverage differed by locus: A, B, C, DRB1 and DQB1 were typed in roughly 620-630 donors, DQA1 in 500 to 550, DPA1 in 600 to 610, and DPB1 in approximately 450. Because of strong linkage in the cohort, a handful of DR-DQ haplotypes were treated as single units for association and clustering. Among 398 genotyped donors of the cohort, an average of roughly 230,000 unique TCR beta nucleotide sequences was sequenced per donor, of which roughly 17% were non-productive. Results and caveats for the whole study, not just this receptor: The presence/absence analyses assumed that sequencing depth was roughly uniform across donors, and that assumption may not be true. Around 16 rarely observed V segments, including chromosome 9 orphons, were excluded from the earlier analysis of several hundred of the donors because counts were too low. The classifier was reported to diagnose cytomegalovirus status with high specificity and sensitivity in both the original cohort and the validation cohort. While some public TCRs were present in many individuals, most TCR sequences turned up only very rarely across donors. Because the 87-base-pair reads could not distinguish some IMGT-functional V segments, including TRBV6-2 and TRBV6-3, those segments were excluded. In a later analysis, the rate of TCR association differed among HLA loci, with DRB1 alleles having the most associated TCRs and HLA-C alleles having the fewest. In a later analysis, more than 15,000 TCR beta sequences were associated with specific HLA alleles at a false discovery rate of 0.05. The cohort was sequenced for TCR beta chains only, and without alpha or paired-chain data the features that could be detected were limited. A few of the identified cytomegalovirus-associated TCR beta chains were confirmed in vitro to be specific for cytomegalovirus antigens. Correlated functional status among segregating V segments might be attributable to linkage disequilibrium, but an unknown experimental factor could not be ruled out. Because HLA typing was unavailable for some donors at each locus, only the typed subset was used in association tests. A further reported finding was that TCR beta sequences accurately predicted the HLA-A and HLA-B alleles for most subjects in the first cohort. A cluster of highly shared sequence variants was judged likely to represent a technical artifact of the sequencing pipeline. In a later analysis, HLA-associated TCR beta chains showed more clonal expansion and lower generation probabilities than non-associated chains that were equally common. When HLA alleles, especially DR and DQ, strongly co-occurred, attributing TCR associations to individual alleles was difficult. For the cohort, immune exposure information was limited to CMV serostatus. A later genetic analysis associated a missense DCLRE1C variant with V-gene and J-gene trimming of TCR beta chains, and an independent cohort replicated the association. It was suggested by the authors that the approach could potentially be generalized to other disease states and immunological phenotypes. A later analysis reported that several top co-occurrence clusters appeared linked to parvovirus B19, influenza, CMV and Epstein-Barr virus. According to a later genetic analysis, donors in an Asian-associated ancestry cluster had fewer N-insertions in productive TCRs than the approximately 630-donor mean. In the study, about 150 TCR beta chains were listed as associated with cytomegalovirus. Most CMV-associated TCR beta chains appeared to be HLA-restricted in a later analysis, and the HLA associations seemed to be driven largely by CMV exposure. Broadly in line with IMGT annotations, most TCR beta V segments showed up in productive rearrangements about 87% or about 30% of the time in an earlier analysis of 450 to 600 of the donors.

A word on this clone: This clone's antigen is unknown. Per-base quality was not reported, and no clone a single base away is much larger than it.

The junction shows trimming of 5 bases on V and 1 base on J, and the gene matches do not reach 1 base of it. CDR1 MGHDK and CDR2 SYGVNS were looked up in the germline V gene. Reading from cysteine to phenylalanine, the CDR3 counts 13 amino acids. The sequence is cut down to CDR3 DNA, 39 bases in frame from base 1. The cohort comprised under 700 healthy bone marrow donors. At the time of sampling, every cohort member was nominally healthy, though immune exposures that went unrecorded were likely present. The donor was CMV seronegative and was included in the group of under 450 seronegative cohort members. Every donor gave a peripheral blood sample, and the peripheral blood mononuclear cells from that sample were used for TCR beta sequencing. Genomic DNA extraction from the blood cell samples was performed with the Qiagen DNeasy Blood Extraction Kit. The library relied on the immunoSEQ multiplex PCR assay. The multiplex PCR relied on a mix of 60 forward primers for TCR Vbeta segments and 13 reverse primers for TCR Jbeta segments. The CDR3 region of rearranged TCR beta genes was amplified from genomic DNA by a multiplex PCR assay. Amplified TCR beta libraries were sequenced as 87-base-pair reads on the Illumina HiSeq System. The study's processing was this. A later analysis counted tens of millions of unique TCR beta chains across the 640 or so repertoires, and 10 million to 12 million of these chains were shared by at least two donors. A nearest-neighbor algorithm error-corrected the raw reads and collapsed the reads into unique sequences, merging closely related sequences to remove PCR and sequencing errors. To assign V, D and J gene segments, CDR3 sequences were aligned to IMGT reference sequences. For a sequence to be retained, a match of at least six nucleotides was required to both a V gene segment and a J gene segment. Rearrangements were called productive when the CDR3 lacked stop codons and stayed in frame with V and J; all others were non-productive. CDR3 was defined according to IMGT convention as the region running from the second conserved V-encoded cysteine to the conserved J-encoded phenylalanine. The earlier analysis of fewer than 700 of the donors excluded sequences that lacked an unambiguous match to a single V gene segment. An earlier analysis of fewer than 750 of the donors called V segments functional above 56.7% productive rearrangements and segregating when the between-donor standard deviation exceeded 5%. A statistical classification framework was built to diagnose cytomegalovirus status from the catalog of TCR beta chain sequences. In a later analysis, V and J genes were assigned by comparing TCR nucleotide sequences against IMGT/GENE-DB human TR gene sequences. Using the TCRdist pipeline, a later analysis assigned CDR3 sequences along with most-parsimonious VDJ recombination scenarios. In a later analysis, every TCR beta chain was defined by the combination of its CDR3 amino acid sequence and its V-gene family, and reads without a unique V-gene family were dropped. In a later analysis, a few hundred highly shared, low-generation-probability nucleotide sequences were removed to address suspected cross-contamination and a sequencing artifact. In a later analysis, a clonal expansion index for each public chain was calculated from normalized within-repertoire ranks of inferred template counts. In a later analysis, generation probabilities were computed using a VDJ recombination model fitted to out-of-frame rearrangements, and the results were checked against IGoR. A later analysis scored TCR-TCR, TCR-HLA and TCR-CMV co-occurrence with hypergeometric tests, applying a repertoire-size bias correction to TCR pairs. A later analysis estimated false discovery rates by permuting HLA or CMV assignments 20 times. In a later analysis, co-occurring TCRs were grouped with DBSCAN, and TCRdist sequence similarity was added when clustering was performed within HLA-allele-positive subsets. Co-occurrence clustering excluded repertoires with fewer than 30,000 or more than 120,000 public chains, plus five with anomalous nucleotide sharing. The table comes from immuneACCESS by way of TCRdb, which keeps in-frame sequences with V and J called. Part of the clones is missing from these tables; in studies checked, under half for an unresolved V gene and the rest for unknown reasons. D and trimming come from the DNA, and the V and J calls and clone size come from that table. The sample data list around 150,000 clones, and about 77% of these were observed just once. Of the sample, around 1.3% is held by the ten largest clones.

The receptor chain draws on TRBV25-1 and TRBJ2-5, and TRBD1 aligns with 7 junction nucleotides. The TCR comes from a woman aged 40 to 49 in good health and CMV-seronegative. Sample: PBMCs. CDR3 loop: CASSPGGQETQYF. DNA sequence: TGTGCCAGCAGTCCAGGGGGCCAAGAGACCCAGTACTTC.